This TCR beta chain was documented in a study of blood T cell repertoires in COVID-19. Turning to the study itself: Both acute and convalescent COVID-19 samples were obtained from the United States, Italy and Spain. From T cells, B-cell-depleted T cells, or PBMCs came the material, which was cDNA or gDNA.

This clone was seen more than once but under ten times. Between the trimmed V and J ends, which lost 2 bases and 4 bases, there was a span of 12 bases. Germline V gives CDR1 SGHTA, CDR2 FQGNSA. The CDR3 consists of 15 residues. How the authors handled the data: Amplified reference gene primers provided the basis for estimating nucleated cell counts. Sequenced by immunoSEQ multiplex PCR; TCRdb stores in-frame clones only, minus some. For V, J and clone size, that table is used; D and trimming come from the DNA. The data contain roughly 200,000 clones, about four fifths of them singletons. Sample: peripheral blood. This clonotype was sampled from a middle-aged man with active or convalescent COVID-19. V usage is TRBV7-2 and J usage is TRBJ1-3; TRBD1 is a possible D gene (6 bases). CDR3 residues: CASSLLWGLGNTIYF. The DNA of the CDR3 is TGTGCCAGCAGCTTATTGTGGGGGCTAGGAAACACCATATATTTT.